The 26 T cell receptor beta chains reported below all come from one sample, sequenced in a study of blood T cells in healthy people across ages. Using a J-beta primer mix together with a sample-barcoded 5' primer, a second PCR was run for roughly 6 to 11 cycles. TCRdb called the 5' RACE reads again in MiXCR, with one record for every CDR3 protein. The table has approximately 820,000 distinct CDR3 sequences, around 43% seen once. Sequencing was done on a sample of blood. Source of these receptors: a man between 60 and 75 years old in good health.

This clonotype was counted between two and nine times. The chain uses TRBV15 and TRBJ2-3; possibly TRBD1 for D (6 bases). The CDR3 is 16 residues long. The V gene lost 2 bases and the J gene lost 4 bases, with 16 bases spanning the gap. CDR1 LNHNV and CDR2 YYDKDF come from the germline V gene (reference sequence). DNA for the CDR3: TGTGCCACCAGCAGAAGACAGCAGAAGGGGGCAGATACGCAGTATTTT. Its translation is CATSRRQQKGADTQYF.

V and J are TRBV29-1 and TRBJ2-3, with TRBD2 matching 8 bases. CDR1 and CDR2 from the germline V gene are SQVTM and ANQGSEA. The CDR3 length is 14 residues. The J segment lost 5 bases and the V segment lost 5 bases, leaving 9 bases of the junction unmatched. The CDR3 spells CSVLGRGELDTQYF. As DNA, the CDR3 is TGCAGCGTTCTCGGGCGGGGGGAGTTAGATACGCAGTATTTT.

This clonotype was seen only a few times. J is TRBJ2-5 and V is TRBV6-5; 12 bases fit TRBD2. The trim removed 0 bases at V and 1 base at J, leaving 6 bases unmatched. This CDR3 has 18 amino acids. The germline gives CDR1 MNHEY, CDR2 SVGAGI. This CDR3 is CASSYSRTSGAFQETQYF. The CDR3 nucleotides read TGTGCCAGCAGTTACTCTCGGACTAGCGGGGCATTCCAAGAGACCCAGTACTTC.

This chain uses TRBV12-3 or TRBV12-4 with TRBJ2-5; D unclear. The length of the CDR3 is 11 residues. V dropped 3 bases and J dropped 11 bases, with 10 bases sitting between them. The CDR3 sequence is CASSFVNEQYF. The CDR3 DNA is TGTGCCAGCAGTTTTGTCAATGAGCAGTACTTC.

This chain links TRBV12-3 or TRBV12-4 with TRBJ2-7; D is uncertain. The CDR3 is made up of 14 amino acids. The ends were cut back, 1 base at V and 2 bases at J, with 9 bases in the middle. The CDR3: CASSLGPLTYEQYF. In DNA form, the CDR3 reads TGTGCCAGCAGTTTAGGGCCCCTCACCTACGAGCAGTACTTC.

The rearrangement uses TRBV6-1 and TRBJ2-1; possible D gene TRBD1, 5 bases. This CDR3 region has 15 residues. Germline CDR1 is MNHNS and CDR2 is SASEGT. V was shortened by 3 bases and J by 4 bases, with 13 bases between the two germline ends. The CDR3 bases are TGTGCCAGCAGTGAGGCCTGGGGCCCTTACAATGAGCAGTTCTTC. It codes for CASSEAWGPYNEQFF.

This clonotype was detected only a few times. The CDR3 sequence is CASSSSIADPTEPQFF. The CDR3 nucleotides are TGTGCCAGCAGCTCCTCAATAGCAGACCCAACCGAGCCCCAGTTCTTC. This chain joins TRBV5-6 and TRBJ2-1; D gene ambiguous. The CDR3 spans 16 residues. V lost 3 bases to trimming and J lost 13 bases, with 26 bases between them. Looked up from germline, CDR1 is SGHDT and CDR2 is YYEEEE.

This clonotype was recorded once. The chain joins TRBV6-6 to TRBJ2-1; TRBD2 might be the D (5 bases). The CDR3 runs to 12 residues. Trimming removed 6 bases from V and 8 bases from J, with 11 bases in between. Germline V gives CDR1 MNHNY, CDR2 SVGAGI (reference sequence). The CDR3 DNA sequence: TGTGCCAGCAGCCCCGTCGGGGATGAGCAGTTCTTC. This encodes CASSPVGDEQFF.

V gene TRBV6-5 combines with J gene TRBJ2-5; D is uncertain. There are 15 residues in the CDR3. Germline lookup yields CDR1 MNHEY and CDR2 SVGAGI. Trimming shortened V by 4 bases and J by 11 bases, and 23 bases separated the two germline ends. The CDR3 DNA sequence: TGTGCCAGCAGTTGGGGAACAGAACCGAACAATGAGCAGTACTTC. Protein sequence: CASSWGTEPNNEQYF.

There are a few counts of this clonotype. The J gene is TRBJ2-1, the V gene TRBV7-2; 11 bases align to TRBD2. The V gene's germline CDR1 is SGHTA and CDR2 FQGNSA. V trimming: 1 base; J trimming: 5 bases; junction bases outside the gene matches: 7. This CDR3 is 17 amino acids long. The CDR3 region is CASSLGLAGGPDNEQFF. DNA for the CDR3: TGTGCCAGCAGCTTAGGTTTAGCGGGGGGGCCAGACAATGAGCAGTTCTTC. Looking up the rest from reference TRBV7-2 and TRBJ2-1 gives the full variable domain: GAGVSQSPSNKVTEKGKDVELRCDPISGHTALYWYRQSLGQGLEFLIYFQGNSAPDKSGLPSDRFSAERTGGSVSTLTIQRTQQEDSAVYLCASSLGLAGGPDNEQFFGPGTRLTVL.

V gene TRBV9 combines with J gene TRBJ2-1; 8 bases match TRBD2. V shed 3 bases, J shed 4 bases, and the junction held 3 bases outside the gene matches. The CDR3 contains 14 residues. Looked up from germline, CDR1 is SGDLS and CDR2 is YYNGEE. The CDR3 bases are TGTGCCAGCAGCGCGGGACTAGGGTACAATGAGCAGTTCTTC. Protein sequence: CASSAGLGYNEQFF.

Written as DNA, the CDR3 is TGTACCAGCAGCTCTAGGACTAGCGGGGGGGCCCACGAGCAGTACTTC. Residues: CTSSSRTSGGAHEQYF. The genes are TRBV7-2 and TRBJ2-7; 15 bases agree with TRBD2. CDR1 and CDR2 (germline): SGHTA, FQGNSA. The length of the CDR3 is 16 residues. Losses at the gene ends were 4 bases for V and 5 bases for J; bases not matched to a gene: 6.

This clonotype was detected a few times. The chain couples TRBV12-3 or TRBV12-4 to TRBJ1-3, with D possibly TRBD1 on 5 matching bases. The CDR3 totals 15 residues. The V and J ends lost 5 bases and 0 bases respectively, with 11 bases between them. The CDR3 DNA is TGTGCCAGCAGTGCCGTGGACACCTCTGGAAACACCATATATTTT. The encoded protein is CASSAVDTSGNTIYF.

The CDR3 here is CASSLAIDLNTEAFF. The CDR3 nucleotides read TGCGCCAGCAGCCTAGCTATCGACCTGAACACTGAAGCTTTCTTT. V is TRBV4-3 and J is TRBJ1-1, with no clear D. Germline V gene sequence: CDR1 LGHNA, CDR2 YSLEER. The germline V and J ends were trimmed by 4 bases and 0 bases, with 12 bases remaining between them. The CDR3 runs to 15 residues.

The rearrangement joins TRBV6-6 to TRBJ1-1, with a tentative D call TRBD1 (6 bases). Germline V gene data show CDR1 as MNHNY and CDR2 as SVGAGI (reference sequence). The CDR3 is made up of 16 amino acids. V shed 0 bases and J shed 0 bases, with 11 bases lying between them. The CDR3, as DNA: TGTGCCAGCAGTTACTCGAAGGGACACGTGAACACTGAAGCTTTCTTT. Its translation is CASSYSKGHVNTEAFF.

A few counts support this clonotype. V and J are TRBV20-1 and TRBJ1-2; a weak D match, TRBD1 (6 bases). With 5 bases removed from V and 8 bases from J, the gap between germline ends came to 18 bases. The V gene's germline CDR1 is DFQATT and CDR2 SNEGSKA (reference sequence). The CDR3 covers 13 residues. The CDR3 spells CSASPPGGLGYTF. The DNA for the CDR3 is TGCAGTGCTTCACCTCCCGGGGGGCTGGGCTACACCTTC.

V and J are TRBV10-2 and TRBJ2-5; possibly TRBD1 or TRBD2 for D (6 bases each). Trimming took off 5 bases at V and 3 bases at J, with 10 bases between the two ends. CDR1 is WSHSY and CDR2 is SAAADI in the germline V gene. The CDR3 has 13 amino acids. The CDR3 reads CASSTGAEETQYF. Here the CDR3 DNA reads TGCGCCAGCAGTACGGGGGCGGAAGAGACCCAGTACTTC.

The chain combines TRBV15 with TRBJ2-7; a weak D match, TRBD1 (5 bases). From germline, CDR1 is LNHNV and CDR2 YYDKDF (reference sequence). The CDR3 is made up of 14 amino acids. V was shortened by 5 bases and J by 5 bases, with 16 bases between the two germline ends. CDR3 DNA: TGTGCCACCAGCTTGGCCGACAGATGGAACGAGCAGTACTTC. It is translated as CATSLADRWNEQYF.

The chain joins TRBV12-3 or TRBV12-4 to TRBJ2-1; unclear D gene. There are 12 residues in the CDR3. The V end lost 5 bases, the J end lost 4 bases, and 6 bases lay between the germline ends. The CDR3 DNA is TGTGCCAGCAGTAAACAGTACAATGAGCAGTTCTTC. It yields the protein CASSKQYNEQFF.

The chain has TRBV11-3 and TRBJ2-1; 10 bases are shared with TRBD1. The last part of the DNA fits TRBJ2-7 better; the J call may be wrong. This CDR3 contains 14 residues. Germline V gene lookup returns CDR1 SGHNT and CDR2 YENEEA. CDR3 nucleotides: TGTGCCAGCAGCACGGGACAGGGGTTCAACGAGCAGTACTTC. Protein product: CASSTGQGFNEQYF.

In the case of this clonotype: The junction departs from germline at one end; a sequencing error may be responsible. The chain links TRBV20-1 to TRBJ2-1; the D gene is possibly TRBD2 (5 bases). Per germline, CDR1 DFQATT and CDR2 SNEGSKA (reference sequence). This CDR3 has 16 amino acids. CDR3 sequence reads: CSAGDSKGASYNEQFF. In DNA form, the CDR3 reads TGCAGTGCTGGAGATTCAAAGGGAGCTTCCTACAATGAGCAGTTCTTC.

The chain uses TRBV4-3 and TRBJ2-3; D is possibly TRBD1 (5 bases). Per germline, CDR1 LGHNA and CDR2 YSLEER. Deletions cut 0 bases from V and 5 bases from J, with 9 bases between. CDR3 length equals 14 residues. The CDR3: CASSQEGAGDTQYF. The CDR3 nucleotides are TGCGCCAGCAGCCAAGAAGGGGCCGGAGATACGCAGTATTTT.

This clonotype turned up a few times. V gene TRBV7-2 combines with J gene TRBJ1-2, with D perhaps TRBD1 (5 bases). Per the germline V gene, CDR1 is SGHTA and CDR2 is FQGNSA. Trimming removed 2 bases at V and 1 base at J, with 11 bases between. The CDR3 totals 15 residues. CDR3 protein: CASSLRDGFNYGYTF. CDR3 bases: TGTGCCAGCAGCTTAAGGGACGGATTTAACTATGGCTACACCTTC.

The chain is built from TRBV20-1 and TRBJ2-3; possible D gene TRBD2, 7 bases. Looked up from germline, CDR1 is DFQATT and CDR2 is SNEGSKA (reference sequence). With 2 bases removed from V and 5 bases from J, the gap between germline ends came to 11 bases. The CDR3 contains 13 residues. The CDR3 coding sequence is TGCAGTGCTAGACGGGGGGCGCAAGATACGCAGTATTTT. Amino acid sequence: CSARRGAQDTQYF.

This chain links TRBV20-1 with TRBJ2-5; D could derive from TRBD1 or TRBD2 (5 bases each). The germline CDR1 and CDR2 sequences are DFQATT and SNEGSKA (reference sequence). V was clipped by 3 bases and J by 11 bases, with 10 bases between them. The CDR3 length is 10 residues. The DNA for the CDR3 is TGCAGTGCTAGGGGGGTGGAGCAGTACTTC. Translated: CSARGVEQYF.

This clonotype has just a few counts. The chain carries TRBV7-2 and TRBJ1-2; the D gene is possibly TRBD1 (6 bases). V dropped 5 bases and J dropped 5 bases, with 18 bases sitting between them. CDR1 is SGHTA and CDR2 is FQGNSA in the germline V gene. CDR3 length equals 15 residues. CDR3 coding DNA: TGTGCCAGCAGCCGAGAAACAGGGTTACGGTATGGCTACACCTTC. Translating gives CASSRETGLRYGYTF.